Described below is a single T cell receptor (beta chain) sequence and its context. Germline CDR1 and CDR2: SGHVS and FNYEAQ. This CDR3 has 14 amino acids. V lost 3 bases and J lost 6; bases outside the gene matches: 7. The sample is drawn from a study of OX40 agonist ivuxolimab in advanced cancers. Profiling relied on immunoSEQ multiplex PCR, and the TCRdb table lists in-frame clones only, not all of them. Among fewer than 65,000 clones, around nine tenths were seen once, and the ten largest hold 6.9%. This chain uses TRBV7-6 with TRBJ1-1; TRBD1 matches 7 bases. This specimen was CD4+ or CD8+ T cells sorted from blood, taken in a trial of the OX40 agonist ivuxolimab. This sequence originates from an adult with an advanced solid tumor such as melanoma, head and neck, liver or kidney cancer. The DNA of the CDR3 is TGTGCCAGCAGCTTCTCCGGACAGGCGGCTGAAGCTTTCTTT. Its protein product is CASSFSGQAAEAFF.